Detailed here is one TCR beta chain. Its antigen remains unidentified. The record originates from a study of Ad26.COV2.S vaccination and SARS-CoV-2 variants. With 6 bases removed from V and 10 bases from J, the gap between germline ends came to 18 bases. This CDR3 has 14 amino acids. Germline loops: CDR1 MNHEY, CDR2 SVGAGI. Profiled with immunoSEQ multiplex PCR; TCRdb holds only in-frame clones, not every one. The table has a few hundred thousand clones, roughly 84% seen once; the top ten hold about 3.4%. Treatment defined: about 20 received Ad26.COV2.S at low or high dose, single or two shots; about 5 received placebo; per-sample allocation not given. Specimens were obtained on day 63 following the first vaccine or placebo injection. An Ad26 vector was used to express Wuhan-strain SARS-CoV-2 spike as the vaccine. Study-wide points: With respect to non-spike TCR breadth, vaccine and placebo recipients were similar.

The chain employs TRBV6-5 and TRBJ1-4, with D unclear. The specimen was peripheral blood, collected in a trial of Ad26.COV2.S vaccine versus placebo. The sequence was collected from a person aged 18 to 65 who received the Ad26.COV2.S COVID-19 vaccine or a placebo. The CDR3 nucleotides are TGTGCCAGCAGCCAGCAGGCTTTTCTGGGAAAACTGTTTTTT. This codes for CASSQQAFLGKLFF.